This is a list of T cell receptor beta chains from one sample in a study. MiXCR was run by TCRdb on the RT-PCR reads, yielding one entry per CDR3 protein. The sample records more than 600,000 distinct CDR3 sequences, 12% to 15% being singletons. Sequenced material: memory CD4+ T cells from blood. Receptors were obtained from a female donor in good health, serving as a healthy control. Each CDR3 is given with its conserved first and last residue. Fields, in order: clone size, V gene, J gene, D gene, CDR3 protein, CDR3 DNA. D genes are given only for firm matches. Clone size appears in some rows only: once, few, many, or a class for an expanded clone.

clone_size: -
v_call: TRBV5-4
j_call: TRBJ2-1
d_call: -
cdr3_aa: CASKVGRINEQFF
cdr3_nt: TGTGCCAGCAAGGTCGGGAGAATTAATGAGCAGTTCTTC

clone_size: few
v_call: TRBV11-2
j_call: TRBJ1-5
d_call: -
cdr3_aa: CASSSGLMPQHF
cdr3_nt: TGTGCCAGCAGCTCAGGGTTGATGCCCCAGCATTTT

clone_size: -
v_call: TRBV20-1
j_call: TRBJ1-1
d_call: -
cdr3_aa: CSASLAGIGAFF
cdr3_nt: TGCAGTGCTAGTTTGGCGGGGATCGGAGCTTTCTTT

clone_size: few
v_call: TRBV30
j_call: TRBJ2-7
d_call: TRBD2
cdr3_aa: CAWKPTSAWEQYF
cdr3_nt: TGTGCCTGGAAACCGACTAGCGCTTGGGAGCAGTACTTC

clone_size: -
v_call: TRBV20-1
j_call: TRBJ1-2
d_call: TRBD1
cdr3_aa: CSASGQGAYTF
cdr3_nt: TGCAGTGCTAGTGGACAGGGTGCCTACACCTTC

clone_size: few
v_call: TRBV18
j_call: TRBJ2-1
d_call: -
cdr3_aa: CASSQSGGGSEQFF
cdr3_nt: TGTGCCAGCTCCCAGTCTGGAGGGGGCTCTGAGCAGTTCTTC

clone_size: -
v_call: TRBV12-3/TRBV12-4
j_call: TRBJ2-5
d_call: TRBD2
cdr3_aa: CASSHSGGAGNEQYF
cdr3_nt: TGTGCCAGCAGTCATAGCGGGGGGGCCGGCAATGAGCAGTACTTC

clone_size: many
v_call: TRBV29-1
j_call: TRBJ1-2
d_call: -
cdr3_aa: CSVESFWGSYSYTF
cdr3_nt: TGCAGCGTTGAAAGTTTCTGGGGCAGCTATAGCTACACCTTC

clone_size: few
v_call: TRBV12-3/TRBV12-4
j_call: TRBJ2-2
d_call: -
cdr3_aa: CASSWDDTGELFF
cdr3_nt: TGTGCCAGCAGTTGGGATGACACCGGGGAGCTGTTTTTT

clone_size: few
v_call: TRBV6-6
j_call: TRBJ2-1
d_call: -
cdr3_aa: CASSYLPTGSYNEQFF
cdr3_nt: TGTGCCAGCAGTTACCTGCCCACGGGCTCCTACAATGAGCAGTTCTTC

clone_size: few
v_call: TRBV12-3/TRBV12-4
j_call: TRBJ2-2
d_call: TRBD2
cdr3_aa: CASSLSRGGVGELFF
cdr3_nt: TGTGCCAGCAGTTTATCCCGGGGGGGCGTAGGGGAGCTGTTTTTT

clone_size: few
v_call: TRBV10-3
j_call: TRBJ2-1
d_call: TRBD1
cdr3_aa: CAISETGTGSYNEQFF
cdr3_nt: TGTGCCATCAGTGAAACCGGGACAGGGTCTTACAATGAGCAGTTCTTC

clone_size: few
v_call: TRBV11-2
j_call: TRBJ2-1
d_call: -
cdr3_aa: CASSSSGERAYNEQFF
cdr3_nt: TGTGCCAGCAGCTCCTCCGGAGAGCGGGCATACAATGAGCAGTTCTTC

clone_size: -
v_call: TRBV6-2/TRBV6-3
j_call: TRBJ1-5
d_call: TRBD1
cdr3_aa: CASSNRDSPYSNQPQHF
cdr3_nt: TGTGCCAGCAGTAACCGGGACAGTCCGTATAGCAATCAGCCCCAGCATTTT

clone_size: many
v_call: TRBV5-5
j_call: TRBJ2-1
d_call: -
cdr3_aa: CASSPGHNEQFF
cdr3_nt: TGTGCCAGCAGCCCCGGACACAATGAGCAGTTCTTC

clone_size: -
v_call: TRBV6-2/TRBV6-3
j_call: TRBJ2-3
d_call: TRBD2
cdr3_aa: CASGGLAGFTDTQYF
cdr3_nt: TGTGCCAGCGGGGGACTAGCGGGGTTCACAGATACGCAGTATTTT

clone_size: few
v_call: TRBV27
j_call: TRBJ2-1
d_call: -
cdr3_aa: CASRIGGLSAYNEQFF
cdr3_nt: TGTGCCAGCAGGATTGGGGGCCTCAGCGCCTACAATGAGCAGTTCTTC

clone_size: few
v_call: TRBV10-3
j_call: TRBJ2-3
d_call: TRBD2
cdr3_aa: CAISETIRGLAATDTQYF
cdr3_nt: TGTGCCATCAGTGAGACCATCCGGGGTCTAGCGGCCACGGATACGCAGTATTTT

clone_size: -
v_call: TRBV11-2
j_call: TRBJ2-2
d_call: TRBD1
cdr3_aa: CASSLVDRVTGELFF
cdr3_nt: TGTGCCAGCAGCTTAGTTGACAGGGTCACCGGGGAGCTGTTTTTT

clone_size: few
v_call: TRBV5-1
j_call: TRBJ1-1
d_call: -
cdr3_aa: CASSLAGRASGEAFF
cdr3_nt: TGCGCCAGCAGCTTGGCGGGCAGGGCCTCAGGGGAAGCTTTCTTT

clone_size: many
v_call: TRBV15
j_call: TRBJ2-2
d_call: TRBD2
cdr3_aa: CATSRGTSGAGELFF
cdr3_nt: TGTGCCACCAGCAGAGGGACTAGCGGAGCCGGGGAGCTGTTTTTT

clone_size: few
v_call: TRBV20-1
j_call: TRBJ1-2
d_call: -
cdr3_aa: CSAPRSGTDYGYTF
cdr3_nt: TGCAGTGCTCCCAGATCCGGGACGGACTATGGCTACACCTTC

clone_size: -
v_call: TRBV20-1
j_call: TRBJ1-2
d_call: TRBD1
cdr3_aa: CSAWGPNRGNKRGYTF
cdr3_nt: TGCAGTGCTTGGGGCCCGAACAGGGGAAATAAGAGGGGCTACACCTTC